This T cell receptor beta chain was captured by sequencing in a study of tumor and adjacent non-tumor tissue in lung cancer. On the study more broadly: Samples averaged around 4 million productive TCRbeta reads each.

On this clonotype: Its matching antigen is unknown.

TCRbeta libraries were built with three rounds of nested PCR, modified from ARM-PCR. From the multiplex PCR reads, TCRdb called clonotypes with MiXCR, one entry per CDR3 protein. This table holds roughly 220,000 distinct CDR3 sequences, about 76% found once. General study points: Tumor TCR diversity, when higher, was linked to shorter survival. Compared with tumor, normal lung showed significantly lower TCR diversity.

With 2 bases removed from V and 6 bases from J, the gap between germline ends came to 23 bases. The CDR3 spans 17 residues. The template was RNA from unsorted bulk tissue. Donors were chemotherapy-naive, newly diagnosed lung cancer surgical patients in China, August–late 2014. Sequencing was performed on lung tumor tissue. The V call is TRBV12-3 or TRBV12-4, the J call TRBJ2-7, with a possible D match to TRBD1 (5 bases). The TCR sequence derives from a man aged 60 to 75 with non-small cell lung cancer. CDR3 residues: CASSLSSGAGQSREQYF. The CDR3 DNA sequence: TGTGCCAGCAGTTTAAGCAGTGGCGCAGGGCAAAGTCGCGAGCAGTACTTC.